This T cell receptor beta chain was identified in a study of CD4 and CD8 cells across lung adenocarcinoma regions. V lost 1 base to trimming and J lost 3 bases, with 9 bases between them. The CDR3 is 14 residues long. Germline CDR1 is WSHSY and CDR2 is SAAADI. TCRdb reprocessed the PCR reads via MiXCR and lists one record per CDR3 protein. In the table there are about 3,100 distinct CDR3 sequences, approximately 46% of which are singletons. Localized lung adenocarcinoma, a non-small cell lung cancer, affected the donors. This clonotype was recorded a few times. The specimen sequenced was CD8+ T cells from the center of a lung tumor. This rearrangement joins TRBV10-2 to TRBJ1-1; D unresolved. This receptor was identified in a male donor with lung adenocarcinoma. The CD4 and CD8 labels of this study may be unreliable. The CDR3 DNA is TGCGCCAGCAGTGAGTTTGGACGGGACACTGAAGCTTTCTTT. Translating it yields CASSEFGRDTEAFF.